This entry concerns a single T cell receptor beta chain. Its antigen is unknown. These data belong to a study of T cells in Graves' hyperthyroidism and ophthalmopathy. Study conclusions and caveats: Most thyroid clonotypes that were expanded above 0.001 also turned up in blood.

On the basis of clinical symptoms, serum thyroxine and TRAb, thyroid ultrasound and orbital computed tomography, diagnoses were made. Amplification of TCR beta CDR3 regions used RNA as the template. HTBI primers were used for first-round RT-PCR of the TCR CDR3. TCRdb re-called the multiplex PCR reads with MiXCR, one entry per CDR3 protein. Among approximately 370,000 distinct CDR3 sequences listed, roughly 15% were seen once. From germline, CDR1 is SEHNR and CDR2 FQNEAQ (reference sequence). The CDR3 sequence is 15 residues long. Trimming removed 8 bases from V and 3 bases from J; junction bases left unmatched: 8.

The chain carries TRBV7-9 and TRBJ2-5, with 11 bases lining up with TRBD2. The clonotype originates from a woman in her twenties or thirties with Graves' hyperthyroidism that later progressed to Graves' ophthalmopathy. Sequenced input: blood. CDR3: CASCEAGLAEETQYF. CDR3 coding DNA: TGTGCCAGCTGCGAAGCGGGACTAGCGGAAGAGACCCAGTACTTC.